This is a list of T cell receptor beta chains from one sample in a study of human T cells and chemical hapten exposure. Via MiXCR, TCRdb re-called the RACE reads, giving one row per CDR3 protein. In the table there are about 82,000 distinct CDR3 sequences, 6% to 8.5% of which are singletons. Here the sequenced sample was whole blood, taken in connection with sensitization to the hapten diphenylcyclopropenone (DPC). These receptors originate from a woman in her twenties or thirties with alopecia areata. Some clones in this sample may be carry-over from other donors' samples. Each CDR3 is given with its conserved first and last residue. The D gene is left open where the match is weak. Size is omitted from some rows. Given values are once, few, many or a class for expanded clones.

v_call: TRBV5-6
d_call: .
j_call: TRBJ1-1
clone_size: few
cdr3_aa: CASSLGGQQYTEAFF
cdr3_nt: TGTGCCAGCAGCTTGGGCGGACAGCAGTACACTGAAGCTTTCTTT

v_call: TRBV3-1
d_call: .
j_call: TRBJ1-6
clone_size: many
cdr3_aa: CASSQVRGTYNSPLHF
cdr3_nt: TGTGCCAGCAGCCAAGTCAGGGGAACCTATAATTCACCCCTCCACTTT

v_call: TRBV5-1
d_call: TRBD2
j_call: TRBJ2-3
clone_size: .
cdr3_aa: CASSEAGTTPTDTQYF
cdr3_nt: TGCGCCAGCAGCGAAGCCGGGACTACACCCACAGATACGCAGTATTTT

v_call: TRBV6-6
d_call: .
j_call: TRBJ1-1
clone_size: few
cdr3_aa: CASSYSRGIWTEAFF
cdr3_nt: TGTGCCAGCAGTTACTCGAGGGGAATTTGGACTGAAGCTTTCTTT

v_call: TRBV9
d_call: .
j_call: TRBJ2-1
clone_size: few
cdr3_aa: CASSPRTGSYNEQFF
cdr3_nt: TGTGCCAGCAGCCCGCGGACGGGCTCCTACAATGAGCAGTTCTTC

v_call: TRBV7-8
d_call: TRBD2
j_call: TRBJ2-3
clone_size: many
cdr3_aa: CASSPLGPGGATDTQYF
cdr3_nt: TGTGCCAGCAGCCCATTAGGACCCGGGGGGGCGACAGATACGCAGTATTTT

v_call: TRBV21-1
d_call: .
j_call: TRBJ1-2
clone_size: many
cdr3_aa: CASRDSYGYTF
cdr3_nt: TGTGCCAGCAGAGACAGCTATGGCTACACCTTC

v_call: TRBV24-1
d_call: .
j_call: TRBJ1-1
clone_size: many
cdr3_aa: CATSDPLTTEAFF
cdr3_nt: TGTGCCACCAGTGATCCCCTAACCACTGAAGCTTTCTTT

v_call: TRBV6-4
d_call: TRBD1
j_call: TRBJ1-5
clone_size: many
cdr3_aa: CASSETGGQPQHF
cdr3_nt: TGTGCCAGCAGTGAGACAGGGGGTCAGCCCCAGCATTTT

v_call: TRBV5-1
d_call: .
j_call: TRBJ2-5
clone_size: few
cdr3_aa: CASSSTRERKTQYF
cdr3_nt: TGCGCCAGCAGCTCGACGAGAGAACGGAAGACCCAGTACTTC

v_call: TRBV14
d_call: .
j_call: TRBJ1-2
clone_size: many
cdr3_aa: CASSQQGGYGYTF
cdr3_nt: TGTGCCAGCAGCCAACAGGGAGGCTATGGCTACACCTTC

v_call: TRBV28
d_call: TRBD1
j_call: TRBJ2-7
clone_size: few
cdr3_aa: CASSSGQGYEQYF
cdr3_nt: TGTGCCAGCAGTTCCGGACAGGGTTACGAGCAGTACTTC

v_call: TRBV20-1
d_call: TRBD1
j_call: TRBJ1-2
clone_size: .
cdr3_aa: CSAEQGASYGYTF
cdr3_nt: TGCAGTGCTGAACAGGGGGCGAGCTATGGCTACACCTTC

v_call: TRBV29-1
d_call: TRBD1
j_call: TRBJ1-1
clone_size: many
cdr3_aa: CSVEGQGGRFEIRNTEAFF
cdr3_nt: TGCAGCGTTGAGGGGCAGGGGGGGCGATTCGAAATACGGAACACTGAAGCTTTCTTT

v_call: TRBV18
d_call: TRBD1
j_call: TRBJ1-5
clone_size: many
cdr3_aa: CASSPGTGDNQPQHF
cdr3_nt: TGTGCCAGCTCACCAGGGACAGGAGACAATCAGCCCCAGCATTTT

v_call: TRBV28
d_call: TRBD2
j_call: TRBJ2-4
clone_size: many
cdr3_aa: CASSPPSSGVPKNIQYF
cdr3_nt: TGTGCCAGCAGTCCCCCCTCTAGCGGGGTTCCCAAAAACATTCAGTACTTC

v_call: TRBV7-2
d_call: TRBD1
j_call: TRBJ1-4
clone_size: many
cdr3_aa: CASSFTGVGDEKLFF
cdr3_nt: TGTGCCAGCAGCTTTACAGGGGTTGGCGATGAAAAACTGTTTTTT

v_call: TRBV12-3/TRBV12-4
d_call: .
j_call: TRBJ2-3
clone_size: many
cdr3_aa: CASSSELGTQYF
cdr3_nt: TGTGCCAGCAGTTCGGAGCTGGGTACGCAGTATTTT

v_call: TRBV2
d_call: .
j_call: TRBJ1-4
clone_size: few
cdr3_aa: CASRPTSTTNEKLFF
cdr3_nt: TGTGCCAGCAGGCCCACATCTACAACTAATGAAAAACTGTTTTTT

v_call: TRBV18
d_call: .
j_call: TRBJ2-5
clone_size: many
cdr3_aa: CASSPPGFSETQYF
cdr3_nt: TGTGCCAGCTCACCACCCGGGTTTTCAGAGACCCAGTACTTC

v_call: TRBV20-1
d_call: .
j_call: TRBJ2-5
clone_size: many
cdr3_aa: CSASFRSEETQYF
cdr3_nt: TGCAGTGCTTCCTTCCGGTCCGAAGAGACCCAGTACTTC

v_call: TRBV6-1
d_call: .
j_call: TRBJ2-3
clone_size: many
cdr3_aa: CASSGASPSTDTQYF
cdr3_nt: TGTGCCAGCAGTGGTGCGAGCCCTAGCACAGATACGCAGTATTTT

v_call: TRBV6-1
d_call: TRBD1
j_call: TRBJ1-1
clone_size: few
cdr3_aa: CASRFQGADTEAFF
cdr3_nt: TGTGCCAGCAGATTTCAGGGGGCGGACACTGAAGCTTTCTTT

v_call: TRBV4-2
d_call: .
j_call: TRBJ2-3
clone_size: many
cdr3_aa: CASSHETGGLDTQYF
cdr3_nt: TGTGCCAGCAGCCACGAGACCGGGGGTTTAGATACGCAGTATTTT

v_call: TRBV18
d_call: .
j_call: TRBJ1-6
clone_size: .
cdr3_aa: CASSPPDGLNSPLHF
cdr3_nt: TGTGCCAGCTCACCACCGGACGGGCTGAATTCACCCCTCCACTTT

v_call: TRBV29-1
d_call: .
j_call: TRBJ2-7
clone_size: .
cdr3_aa: CSVFDLSYEQYF
cdr3_nt: TGCAGCGTTTTTGACTTGTCCTACGAGCAGTACTTC

v_call: TRBV12-3/TRBV12-4
d_call: TRBD1
j_call: TRBJ2-7
clone_size: .
cdr3_aa: CASSFRQGGLMEQYF
cdr3_nt: TGTGCCAGCAGTTTCAGACAGGGCGGGCTAATGGAGCAGTACTTC

v_call: TRBV20-1
d_call: TRBD1
j_call: TRBJ1-1
clone_size: many
cdr3_aa: CSAIKGALNTEAFF
cdr3_nt: TGCAGTGCCATCAAGGGGGCCCTGAACACTGAAGCTTTCTTT

v_call: TRBV7-6
d_call: TRBD1
j_call: TRBJ2-6
clone_size: few
cdr3_aa: CASSLIMSRGRGANVLTF
cdr3_nt: TGTGCCAGCAGCTTAATAATGTCCAGGGGGCGAGGGGCCAACGTCCTGACTTTC

v_call: TRBV5-1
d_call: .
j_call: TRBJ2-3
clone_size: few
cdr3_aa: CASSLNPGDTDTQYF
cdr3_nt: TGCGCCAGCAGCTTGAATCCGGGGGACACAGATACGCAGTATTTT

v_call: TRBV20-1
d_call: TRBD1
j_call: TRBJ1-1
clone_size: .
cdr3_aa: CSARDPTGARFEAFF
cdr3_nt: TGCAGTGCTAGAGATCCGACAGGGGCGAGATTTGAAGCTTTCTTT

v_call: TRBV2
d_call: .
j_call: TRBJ2-7
clone_size: many
cdr3_aa: CASSGSYEQYF
cdr3_nt: TGTGCCAGCAGTGGGTCCTACGAGCAGTACTTC

v_call: TRBV5-1
d_call: TRBD2
j_call: TRBJ2-3
clone_size: .
cdr3_aa: CVSSLDPSGGGDTQYF
cdr3_nt: TGCGTCAGCAGCTTGGACCCTAGCGGGGGCGGAGATACGCAGTATTTT

v_call: TRBV5-4
d_call: TRBD1
j_call: TRBJ2-1
clone_size: many
cdr3_aa: CASSLANRGFYNEQFF
cdr3_nt: TGTGCCAGCAGCTTGGCGAACAGGGGGTTCTACAATGAGCAGTTCTTC

v_call: TRBV12-3/TRBV12-4
d_call: TRBD1
j_call: TRBJ1-5
clone_size: few
cdr3_aa: CASTRDRSSNQPQHF
cdr3_nt: TGTGCCAGCACCAGGGACAGGAGTAGCAATCAGCCCCAGCATTTT

v_call: TRBV9
d_call: TRBD2
j_call: TRBJ2-4
clone_size: many
cdr3_aa: CASSEGLAGTRGKNIQYF
cdr3_nt: TGTGCCAGCAGCGAGGGACTAGCGGGGACAAGGGGCAAAAACATTCAGTACTTC

v_call: TRBV5-1
d_call: TRBD1
j_call: TRBJ2-3
clone_size: many
cdr3_aa: CASSLRDRYTDTQYF
cdr3_nt: TGCGCCAGCAGCCTCCGGGACAGATACACAGATACGCAGTATTTT

v_call: TRBV5-1
d_call: TRBD1
j_call: TRBJ2-7
clone_size: many
cdr3_aa: CASSRTGGGYEQYF
cdr3_nt: TGCGCCAGCAGCAGGACAGGGGGCGGGTACGAGCAGTACTTC

v_call: TRBV18
d_call: TRBD1
j_call: TRBJ2-3
clone_size: .
cdr3_aa: CASSPYQGATQYF
cdr3_nt: TGTGCCAGCTCACCCTACCAGGGGGCGACGCAGTATTTT

v_call: TRBV7-8
d_call: TRBD2
j_call: TRBJ2-7
clone_size: many
cdr3_aa: CASSAPVKVTDGGGAQPAYEQYF
cdr3_nt: TGTGCCAGCAGCGCCCCGGTCAAGGTCACCGACGGGGGGGGGGCCCAACCCGCGTACGAGCAGTACTTC

v_call: TRBV29-1
d_call: .
j_call: TRBJ2-5
clone_size: many
cdr3_aa: CSVGSSRGETQYF
cdr3_nt: TGCAGCGTTGGGTCTAGTCGAGGGGAGACCCAGTACTTC

v_call: TRBV21-1
d_call: .
j_call: TRBJ1-2
clone_size: few
cdr3_aa: CASSKGLGQGGSYGYTF
cdr3_nt: TGTGCCAGCAGCAAAGGGCTAGGGCAGGGAGGTAGCTATGGCTACACCTTC

v_call: TRBV30
d_call: .
j_call: TRBJ1-2
clone_size: many
cdr3_aa: CAWSIGTRGYGYTF
cdr3_nt: TGTGCCTGGAGTATTGGGACGAGGGGTTATGGCTACACCTTC

v_call: TRBV6-1
d_call: .
j_call: TRBJ2-7
clone_size: many
cdr3_aa: CASEAIIYEQYF
cdr3_nt: TGTGCCAGCGAGGCCATCATCTACGAGCAGTACTTC

v_call: TRBV10-2
d_call: .
j_call: TRBJ1-5
clone_size: .
cdr3_aa: CASSEGGSQPQHF
cdr3_nt: TGCGCCAGCAGTGAGGGAGGGTCCCAGCCCCAGCATTTT

v_call: TRBV27
d_call: .
j_call: TRBJ1-1
clone_size: few
cdr3_aa: CASSLLGRGRPDVKQAFF
cdr3_nt: TGTGCCAGCAGTTTATTAGGCCGGGGGCGCCCCGACGTGAAGCAAGCTTTCTTT